This T cell receptor (beta chain) was captured by sequencing in a study of shared clonotypes between healthy human individuals (TCRdb year 2020). General notes on the study: The cohort included a few men and two women between 18 and 49 years of age. Per donor, three plates each were used for CD4 naive and CD4 memory, two for CD8 naive, and one for CD8 memory. The study deeply sequenced blood TCR repertoires of about five healthy adults to estimate repertoire size and the extent of clonotype sharing between individuals. Different laboratories and diverse techniques were used to prepare libraries and sequence TCR repertoires, to increase sequencing depth and limit assay-specific biases. Each donor's leukapheresis produced roughly between about 0.8 and 8.9 billion PBMCs.

Donors were healthy HIV-negative adults with no recently reported acute infections or vaccinations. Only Caucasian adults living in Nashville, Tennessee, USA were represented among the donors. CD4+ T cells were enriched by magnetic negative selection, after which naive cells were positively selected on CD45RA and the negative fraction was taken as the memory subset. Blood was obtained by leukapheresis, after which PBMCs were separated by Ficoll-Histopaque density gradient centrifugation and cryopreserved in liquid nitrogen vapor phase. Analytical flow cytometry was used to check the purity and quantity of each magnetically sorted T cell population. Each sorted fraction had its genomic DNA isolated and then quantified by UV absorbance on a Nanodrop 2000c. Using the deep immunoSEQ assay, multiplex PCR amplified TCR CDR3 regions from genomic DNA. Extracted genomic DNA from each cell subset was distributed evenly across all wells of several immunoSEQ 96-well plates, and each plate was treated as a replicate. For sorted subsets, each replicate PCR was loaded with approximately 0.2 ug genomic DNA, equivalent to approximately 33,000 T cell genomes. Purified libraries were measured with a Qubit 3.0 fluorometer, size-checked on a Bioanalyzer 2100, and measured again with the KAPA Library Quantification kit. Each immunoSEQ 96-well plate was sequenced on its own single-read 150-cycle Illumina NextSeq 550 flow cell. As for the original processing: Because only junctional sequences without quality scores were contained in the immunoSEQ output, filtering matching that applied to full-length reads could not be performed. To assign V/J genes and CDR3, sequences were annotated using PyIR, a Python wrapper for IgBLAST v1.9, with IMGT germline references. Reads with weak V/J assignments (E-value above 1e-6), missing CDR3, stop codons, out-of-frame junctions, or ambiguous translated residues were removed. V3J clonotypes were defined as sequences sharing an identical inferred V gene, J gene, and CDR3 amino acid sequence. The percentage overlap between two repertoires was calculated by dividing the number of shared unique clonotypes by the size of the smaller repertoire. RTK rarefaction, the Chao1 estimator, and Recon v2.1 estimates of unobserved clonotypes were used to assess repertoire richness. For all TCRbeta clonotypes obtained by the gDNA method from several donors, generation probabilities were computed with OLGA. TCRdb's version of the immuneACCESS table is confined to in-frame rearrangements and falls short of the full clone set. An unresolved V gene accounts for under half of the shortfall where checked; the remainder is of unknown origin. V and J calls and clone size are as listed in that table; D and trimming were resolved from the DNA. For this sample the table gives 2 million to 2.5 million clones, of which roughly 95% were detected only once. More than 0.1% of the sample belongs to the ten largest clones.

Points the paper makes about the study in general: When several donors were compared, the shared fraction of clonotypes was roughly 5% for naive CD4, around 4% for naive CD8, 2% to 2.5% for memory CD4, and roughly 0.43% for memory CD8. Pairwise subsampling led to the expectation that sequencing depth would affect the degree of clonotype sharing among donors. The genetic and exposure-history diversity represented was limited by the small number of donors. Higher generation probabilities were observed for clonotypes shared by all four sorted-subset donors than for non-shared clonotypes. Naive subsets generally had larger estimated clonotype richness than memory subsets. Sampling was restricted to blood, and TCR repertoires in tissues likely differ from the TCR repertoires found in blood. Incomplete sequencing was indicated by rarefaction of sorted-subset datasets, despite the large sequencing depth.

With regard to this clone: Its specific antigen is unknown. No per-base quality is available; no much larger clone lies one base away.

V lost 7 bases and J lost 8 bases; the stretch between them is 18 bases long. The CDR3 measures 14 amino acids from cysteine to phenylalanine. Kept here is only the CDR3 DNA, which spans 42 bases and is read in frame from base 1. CDR1 and CDR2 are read off the germline V gene as LGHNA and YNFKEQ. The specimen sequenced was naive CD4+ T cells sorted from blood. This sample's cell subset or site label indicates: CD45RA+ positively selected. This clonotype was sampled from a man in his late teens or twenties in good health. The receptor chain draws on TRBV4-2 and TRBJ2-4; the D gene identity is not certain. The bases are TGTGCCAGCACCTTGGACGTGGGGTTAGACATTCAGTACTTC. It is translated as CASTLDVGLDIQYF.